The entry below describes one TCR beta chain. What it recognizes is unknown. Some clones are missing from TCRdb's copy, which holds only in-frame ones; the method was immunoSEQ multiplex PCR. The table records approximately 85,000 clones, more than 85% of them present only once. The data stem from a study of graft-versus-host responses after intestinal transplantation. Study information: Anti-thymocyte globulin induction, then tacrolimus and steroids for around 3 years, went to all recipients.

The CDR3 loop spans 14 amino acids. CDR1 and CDR2 from the germline V gene are MNHEY and SVGAGI. Trimming took 0 bases from V and 3 from J, leaving 7 bases between them. This TCR was sampled from a human donor who was the organ donor for an intestinal transplant. Sequences were derived from unstimulated CD8+ T cells sorted from spleen or lymph node cells, sampled before transplant. V is TRBV6-5 and J is TRBJ2-3, with unresolved D. CDR3 DNA: TGTGCCAGCAGTTACTCTGTGATGACAGATACGCAGTATTTT. Translated: CASSYSVMTDTQYF.